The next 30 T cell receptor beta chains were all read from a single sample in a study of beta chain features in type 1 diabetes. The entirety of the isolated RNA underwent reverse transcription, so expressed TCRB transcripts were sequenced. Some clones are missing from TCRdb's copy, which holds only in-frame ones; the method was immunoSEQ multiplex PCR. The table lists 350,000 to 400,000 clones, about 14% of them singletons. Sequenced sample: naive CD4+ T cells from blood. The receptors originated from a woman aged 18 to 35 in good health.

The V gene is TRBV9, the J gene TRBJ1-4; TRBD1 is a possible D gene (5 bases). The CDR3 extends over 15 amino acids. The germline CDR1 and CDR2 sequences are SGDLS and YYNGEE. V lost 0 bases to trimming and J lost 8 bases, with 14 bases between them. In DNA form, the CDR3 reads TGTGCCAGCAGCGTAGTAGGGCAGGGCAGGGAAAAACTGTTTTTT. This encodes CASSVVGQGREKLFF.

DNA of the CDR3: TGTGCCAGCAGCCAAATAGATACGCAGTATTTT. Translating it yields CASSQIDTQYF. The V gene is TRBV6-5, the J gene TRBJ2-3; no reliable D call. CDR1 and CDR2 (germline): MNHEY, SVGAGI. Trimming took off 6 bases at V and 5 bases at J, with 6 bases between the two ends. This CDR3 contains 11 residues.

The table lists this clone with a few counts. The CDR3 region is CASSTYRVAYF. CDR3 sequence (DNA): TGTGCCAGCAGTACCTACAGGGTTGCGTACTTC. This rearrangement joins TRBV25-1 to TRBJ2-7, with D possibly being TRBD1 (6 bases). The CDR3 loop spans 11 amino acids. The germline gives CDR1 MGHDK, CDR2 SYGVNS. Trimming pared 5 bases from V and 12 bases from J, leaving 14 bases between.

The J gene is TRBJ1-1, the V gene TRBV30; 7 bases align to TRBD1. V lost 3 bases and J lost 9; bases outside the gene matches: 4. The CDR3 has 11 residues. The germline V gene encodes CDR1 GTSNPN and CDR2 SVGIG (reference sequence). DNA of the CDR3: TGTGCCTGGAGCACGGGACAGCAAGCTTTCTTT. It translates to CAWSTGQQAFF. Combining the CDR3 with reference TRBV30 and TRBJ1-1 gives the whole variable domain SQTIHQWPATLVQPVGSPLSLECTVEGTSNPNLYWYRQAAGRGLQLLFYSVGIGQISSEVPQNLSASRPQDRQFILSSKKLLLSDSGFYLCAWSTGQQAFFGQGTRLTVV.

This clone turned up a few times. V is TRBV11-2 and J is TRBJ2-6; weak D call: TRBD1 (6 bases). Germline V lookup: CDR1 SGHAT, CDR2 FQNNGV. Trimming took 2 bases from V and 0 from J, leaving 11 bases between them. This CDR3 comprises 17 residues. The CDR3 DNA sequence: TGTGCCAGCAGCTTACATCAGGGGAGCTCTGGGGCCAACGTCCTGACTTTC. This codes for CASSLHQGSSGANVLTF.

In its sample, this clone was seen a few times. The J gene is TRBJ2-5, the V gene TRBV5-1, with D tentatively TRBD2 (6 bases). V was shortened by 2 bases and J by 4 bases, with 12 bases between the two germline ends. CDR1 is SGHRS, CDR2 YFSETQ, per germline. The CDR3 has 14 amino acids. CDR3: CASSFSPGGETQYF. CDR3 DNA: TGCGCCAGCAGCTTTTCCCCCGGGGGAGAGACCCAGTACTTC.

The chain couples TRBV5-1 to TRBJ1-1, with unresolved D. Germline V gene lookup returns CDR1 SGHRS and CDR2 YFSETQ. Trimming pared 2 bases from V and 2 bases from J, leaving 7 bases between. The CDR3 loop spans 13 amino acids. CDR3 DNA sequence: TGCGCCAGCAGCTTACAAAGTAACACTGAAGCTTTCTTT. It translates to CASSLQSNTEAFF.

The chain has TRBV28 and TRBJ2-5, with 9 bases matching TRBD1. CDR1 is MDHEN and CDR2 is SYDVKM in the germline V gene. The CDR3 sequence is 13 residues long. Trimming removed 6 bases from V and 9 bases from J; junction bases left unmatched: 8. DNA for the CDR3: TGTGCCAGCAGCTTACAGGGGGCGAGGGCCCAGTACTTC. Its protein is CASSLQGARAQYF.

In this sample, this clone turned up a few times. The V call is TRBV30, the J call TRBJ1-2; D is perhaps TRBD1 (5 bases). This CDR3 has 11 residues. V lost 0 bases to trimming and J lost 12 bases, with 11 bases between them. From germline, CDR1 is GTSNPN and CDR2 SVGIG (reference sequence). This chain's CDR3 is CAWSVTPGNTF. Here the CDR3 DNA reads TGTGCCTGGAGTGTAACGCCAGGGAACACCTTC.

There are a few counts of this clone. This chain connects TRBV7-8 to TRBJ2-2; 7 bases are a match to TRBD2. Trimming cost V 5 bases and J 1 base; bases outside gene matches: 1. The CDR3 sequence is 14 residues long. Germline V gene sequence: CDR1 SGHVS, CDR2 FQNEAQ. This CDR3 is CASSRGGNTGELFF. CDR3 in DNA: TGTGCCAGCAGCCGCGGGGGGAACACCGGGGAGCTGTTTTTT.

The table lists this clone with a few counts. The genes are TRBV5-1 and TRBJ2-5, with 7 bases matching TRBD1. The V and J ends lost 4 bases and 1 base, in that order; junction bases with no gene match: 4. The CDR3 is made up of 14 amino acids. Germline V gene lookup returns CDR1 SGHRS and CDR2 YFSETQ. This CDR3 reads CASSPGQSQETQYF. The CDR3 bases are TGCGCCAGCAGCCCGGGACAGAGCCAAGAGACCCAGTACTTC. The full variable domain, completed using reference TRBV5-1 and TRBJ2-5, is KAGVTQTPRYLIKTRGQQVTLSCSPISGHRSVSWYQQTPGQGLQFLFEYFSETQRNKGNFPGRFSGRQFSNSRSEMNVSTLELGDSALYLCASSPGQSQETQYFGPGTRLLVL.

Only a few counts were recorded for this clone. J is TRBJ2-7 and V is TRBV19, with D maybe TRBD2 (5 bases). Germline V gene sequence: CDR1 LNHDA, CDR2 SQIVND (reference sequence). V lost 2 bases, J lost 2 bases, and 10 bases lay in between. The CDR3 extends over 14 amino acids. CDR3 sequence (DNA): TGTGCCAGTAGTATATTGCCGGGGACCTACGAGCAGTACTTC. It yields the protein CASSILPGTYEQYF.

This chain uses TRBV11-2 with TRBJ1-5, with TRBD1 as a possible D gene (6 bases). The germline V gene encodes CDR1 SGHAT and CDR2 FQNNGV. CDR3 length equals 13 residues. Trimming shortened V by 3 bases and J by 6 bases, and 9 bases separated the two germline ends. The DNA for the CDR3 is TGTGCCAGCAGCTTCGAGACAGGTCAGCCCCAGCATTTT. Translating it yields CASSFETGQPQHF.

The CDR3 reads CASSIRSGRASETQYF. Written as DNA, the CDR3 is TGTGCCAGTAGTATACGAAGCGGGAGGGCCTCAGAGACCCAGTACTTC. The chain combines TRBV19 with TRBJ2-5; TRBD2 aligns across 10 bases. CDR1 is LNHDA, CDR2 SQIVND, per germline (reference sequence). V dropped 2 bases and J dropped 4; count of bases not matched to a gene: 7. The CDR3 length is 16 residues.

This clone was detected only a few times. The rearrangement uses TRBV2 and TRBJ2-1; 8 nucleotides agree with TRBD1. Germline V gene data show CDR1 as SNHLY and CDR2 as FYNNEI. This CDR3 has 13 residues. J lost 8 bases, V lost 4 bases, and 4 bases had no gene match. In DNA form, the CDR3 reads TGTGCCAGCAGTGGACAGGGGTTGGATGAGCAGTTCTTC. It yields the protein CASSGQGLDEQFF. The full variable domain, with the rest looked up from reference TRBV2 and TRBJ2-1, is EPEVTQTPSHQVTQMGQEVILRCVPISNHLYFYWYRQILGQKVEFLVSFYNNEISEKSEIFDDQFSVERPDGSNFTLKIRSTKLEDSAMYFCASSGQGLDEQFFGPGTRLTVL.

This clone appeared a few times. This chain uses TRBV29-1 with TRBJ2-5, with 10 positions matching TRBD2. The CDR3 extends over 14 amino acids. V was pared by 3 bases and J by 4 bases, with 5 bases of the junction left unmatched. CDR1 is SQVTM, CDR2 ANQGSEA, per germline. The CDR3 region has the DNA TGCAGCGTTGAGGGTCTAGCGGGAGTAGAGACCCAGTACTTC. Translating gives CSVEGLAGVETQYF.

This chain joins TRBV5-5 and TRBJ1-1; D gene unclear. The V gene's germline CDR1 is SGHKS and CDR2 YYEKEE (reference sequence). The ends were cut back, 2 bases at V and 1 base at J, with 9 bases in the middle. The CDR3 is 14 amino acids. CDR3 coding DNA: TGTGCCAGCAGCTTCGAGGGTCGGAACACTGAAGCTTTCTTT. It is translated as CASSFEGRNTEAFF.

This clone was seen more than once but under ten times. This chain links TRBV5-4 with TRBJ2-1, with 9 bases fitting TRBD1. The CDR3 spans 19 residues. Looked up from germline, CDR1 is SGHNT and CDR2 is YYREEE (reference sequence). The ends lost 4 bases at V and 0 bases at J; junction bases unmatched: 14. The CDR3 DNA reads TGTGCCAGCAGCCCCGGACAGGGGCCAAAGAGAAGCTCCTACAATGAGCAGTTCTTC. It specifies CASSPGQGPKRSSYNEQFF. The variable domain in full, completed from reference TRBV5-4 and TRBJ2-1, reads ETGVTQSPTHLIKTRGQQVTLRCSSQSGHNTVSWYQQALGQGPQFIFQYYREEENGRGNFPPRFSGLQFPNYSSELNVNALELDDSALYLCASSPGQGPKRSSYNEQFFGPGTRLTVL.

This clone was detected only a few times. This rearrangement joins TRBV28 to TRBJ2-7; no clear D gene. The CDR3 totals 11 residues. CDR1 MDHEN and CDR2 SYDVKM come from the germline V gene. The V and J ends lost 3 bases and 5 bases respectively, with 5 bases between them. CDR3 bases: TGTGCCAGCAGTTTGAGGAACGAGCAGTACTTC. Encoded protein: CASSLRNEQYF.

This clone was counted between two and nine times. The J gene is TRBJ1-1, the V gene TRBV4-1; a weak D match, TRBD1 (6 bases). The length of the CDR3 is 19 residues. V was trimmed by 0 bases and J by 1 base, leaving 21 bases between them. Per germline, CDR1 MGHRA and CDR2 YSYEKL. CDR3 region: CASSQELTGRGQRNTEAFF. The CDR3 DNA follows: TGCGCCAGCAGCCAAGAATTAACCGGCCGTGGACAGAGGAACACTGAAGCTTTCTTT.

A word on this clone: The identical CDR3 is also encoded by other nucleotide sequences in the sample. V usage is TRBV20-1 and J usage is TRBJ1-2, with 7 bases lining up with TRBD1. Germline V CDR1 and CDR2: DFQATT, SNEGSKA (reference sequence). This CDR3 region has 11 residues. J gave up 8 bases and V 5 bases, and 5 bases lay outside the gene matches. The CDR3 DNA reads TGCAGTGCTCCAGACAGGGAAGGCTACACCTTC. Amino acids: CSAPDREGYTF.

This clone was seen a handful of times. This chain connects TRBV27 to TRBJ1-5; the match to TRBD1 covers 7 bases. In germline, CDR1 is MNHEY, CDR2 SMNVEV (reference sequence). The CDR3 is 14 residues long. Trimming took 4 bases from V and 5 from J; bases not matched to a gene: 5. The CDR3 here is CASSSTGPYQPQHF. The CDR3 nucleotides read TGTGCCAGCAGTTCGACAGGGCCCTATCAGCCCCAGCATTTT.

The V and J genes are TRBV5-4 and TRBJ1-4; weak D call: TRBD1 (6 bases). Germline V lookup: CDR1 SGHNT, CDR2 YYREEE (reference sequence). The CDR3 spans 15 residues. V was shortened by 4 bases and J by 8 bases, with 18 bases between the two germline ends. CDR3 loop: CASSRDRGAEEKLFF. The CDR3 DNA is TGTGCCAGCAGCCGCGACCGGGGGGCAGAAGAAAAACTGTTTTTT. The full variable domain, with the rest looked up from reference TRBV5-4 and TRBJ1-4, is ETGVTQSPTHLIKTRGQQVTLRCSSQSGHNTVSWYQQALGQGPQFIFQYYREEENGRGNFPPRFSGLQFPNYSSELNVNALELDDSALYLCASSRDRGAEEKLFFGSGTQLSVL.

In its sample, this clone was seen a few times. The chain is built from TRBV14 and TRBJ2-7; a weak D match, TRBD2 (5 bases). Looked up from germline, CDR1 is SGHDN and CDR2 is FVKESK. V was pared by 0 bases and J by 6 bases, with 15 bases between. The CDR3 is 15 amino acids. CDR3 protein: CASSQDGPTDCEQYF. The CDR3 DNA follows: TGTGCCAGCAGCCAAGACGGGCCGACGGACTGCGAGCAGTACTTC.

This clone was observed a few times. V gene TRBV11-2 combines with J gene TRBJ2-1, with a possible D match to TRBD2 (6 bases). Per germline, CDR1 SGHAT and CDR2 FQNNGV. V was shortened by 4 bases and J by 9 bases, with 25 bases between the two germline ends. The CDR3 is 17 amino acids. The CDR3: CASSSRHAGKVQGEQFF. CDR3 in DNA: TGTGCCAGCAGCTCCCGACATGCGGGAAAGGTTCAAGGTGAGCAGTTCTTC. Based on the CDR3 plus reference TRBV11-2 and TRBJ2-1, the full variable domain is EAGVAQSPRYKIIEKRQSVAFWCNPISGHATLYWYQQILGQGPKLLIQFQNNGVVDDSQLPKDRFSAERLKGVDSTLKIQPAKLEDSAVYLCASSSRHAGKVQGEQFFGPGTRLTVL.

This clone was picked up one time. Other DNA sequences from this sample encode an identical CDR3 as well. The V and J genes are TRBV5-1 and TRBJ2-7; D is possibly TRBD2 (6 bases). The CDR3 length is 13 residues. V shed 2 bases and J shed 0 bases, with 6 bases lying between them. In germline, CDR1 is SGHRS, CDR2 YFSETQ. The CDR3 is CASSFGSSYEQYF. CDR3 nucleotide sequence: TGCGCCAGCAGCTTCGGGAGCTCCTACGAGCAGTACTTC.

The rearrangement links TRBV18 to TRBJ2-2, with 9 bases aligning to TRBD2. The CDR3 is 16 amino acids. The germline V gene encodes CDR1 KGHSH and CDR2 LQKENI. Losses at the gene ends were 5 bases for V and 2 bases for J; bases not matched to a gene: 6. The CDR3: CASSSRLAGNTGELFF. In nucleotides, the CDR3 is TGTGCCAGCTCATCCCGTCTAGCGGGAAACACCGGGGAGCTGTTTTTT.

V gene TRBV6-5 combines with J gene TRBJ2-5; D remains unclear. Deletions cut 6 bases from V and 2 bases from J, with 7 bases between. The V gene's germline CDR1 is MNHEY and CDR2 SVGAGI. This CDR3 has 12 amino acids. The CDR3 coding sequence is TGTGCCAGCAGCCCTCCGCAAGAGACCCAGTACTTC. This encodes CASSPPQETQYF.

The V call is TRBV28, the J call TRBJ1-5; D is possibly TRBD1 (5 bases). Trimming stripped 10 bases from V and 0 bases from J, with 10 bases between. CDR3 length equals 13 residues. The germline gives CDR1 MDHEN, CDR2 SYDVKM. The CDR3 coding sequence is TGTGCCACTTCCAGGGATAGCAATCAGCCCCAGCATTTT. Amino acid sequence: CATSRDSNQPQHF. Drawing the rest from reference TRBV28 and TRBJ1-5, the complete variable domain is DVKVTQSSRYLVKRTGEKVFLECVQDMDHENMFWYRQDPGLGLRLIYFSYDVKMKEKGDIPEGYSVSREKKERFSLILESASTNQTSMYLCATSRDSNQPQHFGDGTRLSIL.

The CDR3 DNA follows: TGCAGTGCTAACGCGTACAATGAGCAGTTCTTC. Encoded protein: CSANAYNEQFF. The chain carries TRBV20-1 and TRBJ2-1, with unresolved D. The ends were cut back, 4 bases at V and 4 bases at J, with 5 bases in the middle. This CDR3 region has 11 residues. In germline, CDR1 is DFQATT, CDR2 SNEGSKA (reference sequence).